Listed below are T cell receptor beta chains from one sample, sequenced in a study of T cell changes during pregnancy in multiple sclerosis. Measured with immunoSEQ multiplex PCR; TCRdb has only the in-frame clones, and not every one. The sample shows 38,000 or so clones, around 90% of them seen only once. Source: peripheral blood, taken before pregnancy. The receptor source for this set is a female donor with multiple sclerosis, enrolled in a pregnancy study. Each CDR3 is given with its conserved first and last residue. D genes are given only for firm matches. Some rows have no size entry. The others give once, few or many, or a class for an expanded clone.

abundance: -
len: 14
v_gene: TRBV5-1
j_gene: TRBJ2-3
d_gene: TRBD1
CDR3aa: CASTTGEGTDTQYF
CDR3nt: TGCGCCAGCACGACAGGGGAGGGCACAGATACGCAGTATTTT

abundance: once
len: 14
v_gene: TRBV19
j_gene: TRBJ2-7
d_gene: -
CDR3aa: CASSLSTGEGEQYF
CDR3nt: TGTGCCAGTAGTCTTTCGACAGGGGAGGGCGAGCAGTACTTC

abundance: -
len: 16
v_gene: TRBV5-1
j_gene: TRBJ2-2
d_gene: TRBD2
CDR3aa: CASSLGAGVSTGELFF
CDR3nt: TGCGCCAGCAGCTTGGGTGCGGGAGTTAGCACCGGGGAGCTGTTTTTT

abundance: -
len: 15
v_gene: TRBV9
j_gene: TRBJ2-1
d_gene: TRBD2
CDR3aa: CASSPGTTYYNEQFF
CDR3nt: TGTGCCAGCAGCCCCGGGACTACATACTACAATGAGCAGTTCTTC

abundance: -
len: 16
v_gene: TRBV9
j_gene: TRBJ2-2
d_gene: -
CDR3aa: CASSVALSGRAGELFF
CDR3nt: TGTGCCAGCAGCGTAGCTCTTAGCGGAAGGGCCGGGGAGCTGTTTTTT

abundance: -
len: 16
v_gene: TRBV6-5
j_gene: TRBJ1-5
d_gene: -
CDR3aa: CASSYSMPGGNQPQHF
CDR3nt: TGTGCCAGCAGTTACTCGATGCCGGGTGGCAATCAGCCCCAGCATTTT

abundance: -
len: 14
v_gene: TRBV7-9
j_gene: TRBJ1-2
d_gene: TRBD1
CDR3aa: CASSPGTGEKGYTF
CDR3nt: TGTGCCAGCAGCCCTGGGACAGGTGAAAAAGGCTACACCTTC

abundance: -
len: 15
v_gene: TRBV7-9
j_gene: TRBJ2-3
d_gene: TRBD2
CDR3aa: CASSLETSGEFGQYF
CDR3nt: TGTGCCAGCAGCTTAGAAACTAGCGGTGAATTCGGGCAGTATTTT

abundance: -
len: 17
v_gene: TRBV4-3
j_gene: TRBJ2-3
d_gene: TRBD2
CDR3aa: CASSQDQGGSGTDTQYF
CDR3nt: TGCGCCAGCAGCCAAGATCAGGGCGGGAGTGGCACAGATACGCAGTATTTT

abundance: -
len: 15
v_gene: TRBV27
j_gene: TRBJ2-2
d_gene: -
CDR3aa: CASSRFQGRTGELFF
CDR3nt: TGTGCCAGCAGCCGATTTCAGGGAAGGACCGGGGAGCTGTTTTTT